Below, 16 T cell receptor beta chains from the same sample are listed, as sequenced in a study of breast tumors, draining lymph nodes, adjacent tissues. Breast cancer patients provided tissue from their axillary draining lymph nodes. TCRdb itself ran the multiplex PCR reads through MiXCR, one entry per CDR3 protein. The sample comprises under 150,000 distinct CDR3 sequences, 21% of which are singletons, and 2% to 2.5% rests with the top ten. What was sequenced was axillary lymph node tissue. The receptors here all came from a female donor with breast cancer. Some clones in this sample may be carry-over from other donors' samples.

In this sample, this clonotype turned up many times. The chain employs TRBV9 and TRBJ2-3; TRBD1 matches at 7 bases. Trimming took 3 bases from V and 2 from J; bases not matched to a gene: 3. The CDR3 is 14 amino acids. Germline assignment: CDR1 SGDLS and CDR2 YYNGEE. CDR3 sequence: CASSGTGITDTQYF. CDR3 sequence (DNA): TGTGCCAGCAGCGGGACAGGAATCACAGATACGCAGTATTTT. Full variable domain (missing parts from reference TRBV9 and TRBJ2-3): DSGVTQTPKHLITATGQRVTLRCSPRSGDLSVYWYQQSLDQGLQFLIQYYNGEERAKGNILERFSAQQFPDLHSELNLSSLELGDSALYFCASSGTGITDTQYFGPGTRLTVL.

This clonotype appeared a few times. The chain employs TRBV19 and TRBJ2-6, with 8 bases identical to TRBD1. The CDR3 runs 18 residues. Germline loops: CDR1 LNHDA, CDR2 SQIVND (reference sequence). With 6 bases clipped from V and 2 bases from J, the junction kept 12 bases outside the gene matches. CDR3 in amino acids: CASRGLRTGRTGANVLTF. CDR3 sequence (DNA): TGTGCCAGTAGGGGGCTTAGGACAGGGAGAACTGGGGCCAACGTCCTGACTTTC. Drawing the rest from reference TRBV19 and TRBJ2-6, the complete variable domain is DGGITQSPKYLFRKEGQNVTLSCEQNLNHDAMYWYRQDPGQGLRLIYYSQIVNDFQKGDIAEGYSVSREKKESFPLTVTSAQKNPTAFYLCASRGLRTGRTGANVLTFGAGSRLTVL.

CDR3 sequence reads: CASSPEGYYNYGYTF. CDR3 sequence (DNA): TGTGCCAGCAGCCCTGAAGGGTATTACAACTATGGCTACACCTTC. The V and J genes are TRBV28 and TRBJ1-2, with no clear D. Germline V gives CDR1 MDHEN, CDR2 SYDVKM. V was clipped by 6 bases and J by 2 bases, with 16 bases between them. This CDR3 region has 15 residues.

This rearrangement joins TRBV4-2 to TRBJ2-4; a weak D match, TRBD1 (6 bases). CDR1 is LGHNA and CDR2 is YNFKEQ in the germline V gene. The V gene lost 0 bases and the J gene lost 10 bases, with 19 bases spanning the gap. There are 16 residues in the CDR3. The chain's CDR3 is CASSQDYTGHPRIQYF. CDR3 bases: TGTGCCAGCAGCCAAGATTACACGGGACACCCGCGGATTCAGTACTTC.

This clonotype was counted ten times or more. J is TRBJ2-7 and V is TRBV3-1, with a weak D call TRBD1 (6 bases). The germline V gene has CDR1 LGHDT and CDR2 YNNKEL (reference sequence). V was shortened by 3 bases and J by 3 bases, with 9 bases between the two germline ends. There are 13 residues in the CDR3. CDR3 sequence: CASSHGQLYEQYF. CDR3 coding DNA: TGTGCCAGCAGCCACGGACAGCTCTACGAGCAGTACTTC.

Comments on this clonotype: A much larger clone lies a single base off, so this may be a read error. J is TRBJ2-1 and V is TRBV25-1; D gene ambiguous. CDR1 and CDR2 from the germline V gene are MGHDK and SYGVNS. V gave up 4 bases and J gave up 10 bases, with 17 bases separating them. The CDR3 sequence is 14 residues long. The CDR3 spells CASSGPGQASEQFF. In DNA, the CDR3 is TGTGCCAGCAGTGGACCGGGTCAGGCATCCGAGCAGTTCTTC.

The chain has TRBV28 and TRBJ2-7; possible D gene TRBD2, 6 bases. V was pared by 5 bases and J by 5 bases, with 13 bases between. The CDR3 extends over 13 amino acids. The germline V gene encodes CDR1 MDHEN and CDR2 SYDVKM. CDR3 DNA: TGTGCCAGCAGTCCCTGGGGGGAAAACGAGCAGTACTTC. Protein: CASSPWGENEQYF.

This clonotype was found many times. The V call is TRBV14, the J call TRBJ2-1; D may be TRBD2 (5 bases). Trimming took off 0 bases at V and 10 bases at J, with 10 bases between the two ends. The germline gives CDR1 SGHDN, CDR2 FVKESK. The CDR3 totals 13 residues. CDR3 bases: TGTGCCAGCAGCCAAGATCGGGCTAGCGAGCAGTTCTTC. This encodes CASSQDRASEQFF.

A note on this clonotype: This may arise from a read error, as a much more abundant clone is one base away. V gene TRBV30 combines with J gene TRBJ2-7, with 12 bases that match TRBD2. J was trimmed by 5 bases and V by 3 bases; bases with no gene match: 8. Germline V CDR1 and CDR2: GTSNPN, SVGIG (reference sequence). This CDR3 region has 15 residues. Written as DNA, the CDR3 is TGTGCCTGGAGGGTTGGGACTAGCGGGCTTCACGAGCAGTACTTC. Its protein product is CAWRVGTSGLHEQYF.

This clonotype was observed many times. This chain joins TRBV7-9 and TRBJ2-5; D may be TRBD1 (5 bases). The CDR3 spans 14 residues. From germline, CDR1 is SEHNR and CDR2 FQNEAQ (reference sequence). Trimming took off 3 bases at V and 3 bases at J, with 11 bases between the two ends. The DNA of the CDR3 is TGTGCCAGCAGCTTCTGGGTAGGGGAAGAGACCCAGTACTTC. Protein product: CASSFWVGEETQYF. Using reference TRBV7-9 and TRBJ2-5 for the parts outside the CDR3, the full variable domain is DTGVSQNPRHKITKRGQNVTFRCDPISEHNRLYWYRQTLGQGPEFLTYFQNEAQLEKSRLLSDRFSAERPKGSFSTLEIQRTEQGDSAMYLCASSFWVGEETQYFGPGTRLLVL.

Notes on this clonotype: A much larger clone is a single base away; this may be a read error. This chain uses TRBV28 with TRBJ1-6, with D possibly matching TRBD1 (5 bases). Trimming pared 6 bases from V and 13 bases from J, leaving 16 bases between. The CDR3 is 13 residues long. Germline V lookup: CDR1 MDHEN, CDR2 SYDVKM. CDR3 in amino acids: CASRGPGGSPLHF. The DNA for the CDR3 is TGTGCCAGCAGAGGGCCTGGGGGGTCCCCCCTCCACTTT.

At least ten counts were recorded for this clonotype. V gene TRBV25-1 combines with J gene TRBJ2-3, with TRBD2 matching 9 bases. V lost 2 bases, J lost 6 bases, and 9 bases stayed unmatched. Germline CDR1 reads MGHDK; CDR2 reads SYGVNS. The CDR3 extends over 16 amino acids. CDR3 protein: CASSEQFGGRADTQYF. The CDR3, as DNA: TGTGCCAGCAGTGAACAATTTGGCGGGAGGGCGGATACGCAGTATTTT.

This clonotype was seen ten or more times. The chain joins TRBV9 to TRBJ2-3; D is perhaps TRBD2 (5 bases). The CDR3 is made up of 11 amino acids. Trimming took off 3 bases at V and 8 bases at J, with 7 bases between the two ends. CDR1 SGDLS and CDR2 YYNGEE come from the germline V gene. The DNA of the CDR3 is TGTGCCAGCAGCGCCGGAGGTACGCAGTATTTT. Its protein product is CASSAGGTQYF.

In this sample, this clonotype turned up a few times. The chain uses TRBV28 and TRBJ1-5, with a possible D match to TRBD1 (5 bases). CDR3 length: 14 residues. The ends were cut back, 6 bases at V and 3 bases at J, with 12 bases in the middle. Germline V gene lookup returns CDR1 MDHEN and CDR2 SYDVKM. The CDR3 spells CASSSGASNQPQHF. The CDR3, as DNA: TGTGCCAGCAGCAGCGGGGCCTCCAATCAGCCCCAGCATTTT. The full variable domain, in which reference TRBV28 and TRBJ1-5 provide the parts outside the CDR3, is DVKVTQSSRYLVKRTGEKVFLECVQDMDHENMFWYRQDPGLGLRLIYFSYDVKMKEKGDIPEGYSVSREKKERFSLILESASTNQTSMYLCASSSGASNQPQHFGDGTRLSIL.

This clonotype was seen repeatedly, ten times or more. J is TRBJ2-1 and V is TRBV4-2; no definite D call. Trimming took off 1 base at V and 7 bases at J, with 2 bases between the two ends. In germline, CDR1 is LGHNA, CDR2 YNFKEQ. There are 11 residues in the CDR3. For the CDR3, the DNA is TGTGCCAGCAGCCAAGGAAATGAGCAGTTCTTC. Translating gives CASSQGNEQFF.

This clonotype has ten or more counts. The J gene is TRBJ1-4, the V gene TRBV19, with D uncertain. Between the trimmed V and J ends, which lost 4 bases and 6 bases, there was a span of 0 bases. The CDR3 totals 10 residues. Germline V gene data show CDR1 as LNHDA and CDR2 as SQIVND (reference sequence). Here the CDR3 reads CASSNEKLFF. The CDR3 DNA reads TGTGCCAGTAGTAATGAAAAACTGTTTTTT.